The rows below give T cell receptor beta chains drawn from one sample of a study of T cells in Graves' hyperthyroidism and ophthalmopathy. TCRdb passed the multiplex PCR reads through MiXCR, listing each CDR3 protein once. Altogether fewer than 750,000 distinct CDR3 sequences are present, approximately 15% being singletons, with the ten largest covering 12%. The sequencing input was blood. The receptors were sampled from a woman aged 50 to 60 with Graves' ophthalmopathy. The CDR3 runs from the conserved cysteine through the conserved F or W. Each record gives: D gene, clone size, V gene, J gene, CDR3 DNA, CDR3 protein. A D gene is named only where the DNA matches it firmly. For some rows the clone size is stated as once, few or many, or as a class when expanded; others skip it.

>TRBD1|many|TRBV2|TRBJ2-7
TGTGCCACCGACACTACAGGGGGCCTACCCTACGAGCAGTACTTC
CATDTTGGLPYEQYF
>TRBD1|few|TRBV27|TRBJ1-5
TGTGCCAGCAGCCAGTCGGGACAGGGAAGTCAGCCCCAGCATTTT
CASSQSGQGSQPQHF
>.|many|TRBV28|TRBJ2-3
TGTGCCAGCAGTCCCTTCGGTAGCGGAAGCACAGATACGCAGTATTTT
CASSPFGSGSTDTQYF
>.|many|TRBV12-3/TRBV12-4|TRBJ1-5
TGTGCCAGCAGTGGAGCCGGTGGGTATCAGCCCCAGCATTTT
CASSGAGGYQPQHF
>TRBD2|many|TRBV7-6|TRBJ2-1
TGTGCCAGCAGCTTAGCGGCTAGCGGCTACAATGAGCAGTTCTTC
CASSLAASGYNEQFF
>.|few|TRBV19|TRBJ1-1
TGTGCCAGTAAAGTTTCAGGCGGTCGCGACACTGAAGCTTTCTTT
CASKVSGGRDTEAFF
>.|many|TRBV7-8|TRBJ2-3
TGTGCCAGCAGCTTAGAAACTAGTCCCGGCACAGATACGCAGTATTTT
CASSLETSPGTDTQYF
>.|.|TRBV4-1|TRBJ2-2
TGCGCCAGCAGCCAAGAAGGAATCGTTAGAAACACCGGGGAGCTGTTTTTT
CASSQEGIVRNTGELFF
>.|many|TRBV27|TRBJ2-3
TGTGCCAGCAGTTCGTCTCGGGCCACAGATACGCAGTATTTT
CASSSSRATDTQYF
>.|many|TRBV5-1|TRBJ1-3
TGCGCCAGCAGCGACTCCGGAGCCAGCTCTGGAAACACCATATATTTT
CASSDSGASSGNTIYF
>TRBD1|few|TRBV24-1|TRBJ1-5
TGTGCCACCAGTGATTTGCGACAGGGGGAATTATTAAGGTTCGGTATGAATCAGCCCCAGCATTTT
CATSDLRQGELLRFGMNQPQHF
>TRBD2|many|TRBV7-8|TRBJ2-2
TGTGCCAGCAGCCCGACTAGCGGTCGGAACACCGGGGAGCTGTTTTTT
CASSPTSGRNTGELFF
>.|many|TRBV5-1|TRBJ1-1
TGCGCCAGCAGCCTGGGGGGACCGATGAACACTGAAGCTTTCTTT
CASSLGGPMNTEAFF
>TRBD2|many|TRBV28|TRBJ2-1
TGTGCCAGCAGAGCCCCCCGGGGACTAGCGGGAGTGGGTGAGCAGTTCTTC
CASRAPRGLAGVGEQFF
>.|few|TRBV6-1|TRBJ2-2
TGTGCCAGCAGTCCTCTTCCAGGACAAGAATACACCGGGGAGCTGTTTTTT
CASSPLPGQEYTGELFF
>TRBD1|many|TRBV27|TRBJ1-1
TGTGCCAGCAGTGACAGGGGAAGGGACACTGAAGCTTTCTTT
CASSDRGRDTEAFF
>TRBD1|.|TRBV6-1|TRBJ1-2
TGTGCCAGCAGTGAAGCGCAGGGGGCGCGGGGCTACACCTTC
CASSEAQGARGYTF
>TRBD2|.|TRBV3-1|TRBJ2-1
TGTGCCAGCAGCCCTTACCTAAACGGGGGGGGCGCCGCGCTGGTCTACAATGAGCAGTTCTTC
CASSPYLNGGGAALVYNEQFF
>TRBD2|many|TRBV18|TRBJ2-7
TGTGCCAGCGATCAGGGACTAGCGGGAAGTCGGCAGTACTTC
CASDQGLAGSRQYF
>TRBD2|many|TRBV7-2|TRBJ2-3
TGTGCCAGCAGCTTAGGGGGGTGGCTAGCGGGAGATACGCAGTATTTT
CASSLGGWLAGDTQYF
>TRBD2|.|TRBV5-1|TRBJ2-7
TGCGCCAGCAGCCAAGTTGCGGGAGGGGTCTACGAGCAGTACTTC
CASSQVAGGVYEQYF
>TRBD1|many|TRBV7-9|TRBJ1-5
TGTGCCAGCAGCCCCGGGACAGGGCTGTTGGATAGCAATCAGCCCCAGCATTTT
CASSPGTGLLDSNQPQHF
>TRBD2|many|TRBV18|TRBJ2-7
TGTGCCAGCTCCAGGACTAGCGGAATCTACGAGCAGTACTTC
CASSRTSGIYEQYF
>TRBD1|.|TRBV2|TRBJ2-2
TGTGCCAGCAGTGGGGGGGACAGGGCGAACACCGGGGAGCTGTTTTTT
CASSGGDRANTGELFF
>TRBD1|many|TRBV30|TRBJ2-7
TGTGCCTGGAGTCAAACTCTGACAGGGGCCAGATACGAGCAGTACTTC
CAWSQTLTGARYEQYF
>.|many|TRBV28|TRBJ1-2
TGTGCCAGCAGTTTATCAGGCGATGGCTACACCTTC
CASSLSGDGYTF
>TRBD2|many|TRBV5-1|TRBJ2-3
TGCGCCAGCAGCTTGGGGGCCACTAGCGCAAGCACAGATACGCAGTATTTT
CASSLGATSASTDTQYF
>.|.|TRBV6-1|TRBJ1-6
TGTGCCAGCAAGCGAAGCTCCAGCTCCTATAATTCACCCCTCCACTTT
CASKRSSSSYNSPLHF